The 2 T cell receptor beta chains listed next were all sequenced from one sample in a study of technical replicates of blood from several donors. Assay used: immunoSEQ multiplex PCR; TCRdb lists only in-frame clones, some missing. The data show around 97,000 clones, around 96% seen once. The sample consisted of T cells isolated from PBMCs. The receptors come from a human donor in good health.

The rearrangement uses TRBV7-9 and TRBJ1-1, with no clear D. The CDR3 has 15 amino acids. Between the trimmed V and J ends, which lost 0 bases and 0 bases, there was a span of 8 bases. Germline CDR1 reads SEHNR; CDR2 reads FQNEAQ (reference sequence). The CDR3 region is CASSLALGLNTEAFF. As DNA, the CDR3 is TGTGCCAGCAGCTTAGCGCTAGGCTTGAACACTGAAGCTTTCTTT.

The chain employs TRBV6-6 and TRBJ1-2; 9 bases align to TRBD1. From germline, CDR1 is MNHNY and CDR2 SVGAGI (reference sequence). The V and J ends lost 5 bases and 7 bases, in that order; junction bases with no gene match: 8. This CDR3 has 14 residues. The CDR3 loop is CASSRSGTGPGYTF. DNA of the CDR3: TGTGCCAGCAGTCGCTCCGGGACAGGGCCTGGCTACACCTTC.